This TCR beta chain was profiled in a study of blood T cell repertoires in COVID-19. Across the study: Samples of COVID-19 (acute and convalescent) were obtained from the United States, Italy and Spain.

From germline, CDR1 is SGDLS and CDR2 YYNGEE. V lost 4 bases, J lost 3 bases, and 12 bases stayed unmatched. This CDR3 is built from 17 residues. Here immunoSEQ multiplex PCR was the method, and the copy in TCRdb shows in-frame clones only, minus some. The table lists hundreds of thousands of clones, 88% of them singletons. This TCR was sampled from a woman aged 55-75 years in a cohort exposed to, infected with or recovered from COVID-19 (not recorded which). J is TRBJ2-3 and V is TRBV9; 9 bases fit TRBD2. Input material: PBMCs or T cells enriched from blood (not recorded which). The CDR3 spells CASSSGLARTRTDTQYF. CDR3 bases: TGTGCCAGCAGCTCGGGACTAGCTCGGACCCGGACAGATACGCAGTATTTT.